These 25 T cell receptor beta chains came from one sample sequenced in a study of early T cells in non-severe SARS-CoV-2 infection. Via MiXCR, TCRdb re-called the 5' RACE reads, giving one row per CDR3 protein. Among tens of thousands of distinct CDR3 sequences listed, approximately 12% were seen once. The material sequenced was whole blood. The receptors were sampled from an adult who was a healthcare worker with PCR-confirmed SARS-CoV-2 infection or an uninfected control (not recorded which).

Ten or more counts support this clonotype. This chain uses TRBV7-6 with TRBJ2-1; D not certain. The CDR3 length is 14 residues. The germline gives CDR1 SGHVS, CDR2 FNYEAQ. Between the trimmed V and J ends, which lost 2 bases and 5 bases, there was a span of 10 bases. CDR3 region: CASSLSTVHNEQFF. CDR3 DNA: TGTGCCAGCAGCTTATCAACGGTCCACAATGAGCAGTTCTTC.

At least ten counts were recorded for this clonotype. CDR3 in amino acids: CASSLDRGNTIYF. Written as DNA, the CDR3 is TGCGCCAGCAGCTTGGACCGAGGAAACACCATATATTTT. This chain joins TRBV5-1 and TRBJ1-3, with D unresolved. The germline CDR1 and CDR2 sequences are SGHRS and YFSETQ. The V end was cut by 0 bases, the J end by 4 bases, with 5 bases between. CDR3 length: 13 amino acids.

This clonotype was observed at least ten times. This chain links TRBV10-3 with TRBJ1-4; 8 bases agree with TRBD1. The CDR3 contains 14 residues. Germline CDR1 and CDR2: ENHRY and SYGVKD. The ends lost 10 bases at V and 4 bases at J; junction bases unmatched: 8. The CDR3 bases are TGTGCCAGTTCGGCACAGGGGGGTAATGAAAAACTGTTTTTT. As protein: CASSAQGGNEKLFF.

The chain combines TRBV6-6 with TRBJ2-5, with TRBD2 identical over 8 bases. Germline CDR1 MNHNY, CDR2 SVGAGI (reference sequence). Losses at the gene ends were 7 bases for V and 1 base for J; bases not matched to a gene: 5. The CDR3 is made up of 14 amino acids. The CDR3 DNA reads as TGTGCCAGCACCGGTACTAGCGGCCAAGAGACCCAGTACTTC. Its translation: CASTGTSGQETQYF.

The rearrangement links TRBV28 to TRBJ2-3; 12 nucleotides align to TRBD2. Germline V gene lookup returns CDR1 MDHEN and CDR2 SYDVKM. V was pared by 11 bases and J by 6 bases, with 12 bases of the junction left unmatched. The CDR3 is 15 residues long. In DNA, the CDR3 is TGTGCCGCACATTCTAGCGGGAGGGCCTCGGATACGCAGTATTTT. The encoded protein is CAAHSSGRASDTQYF.

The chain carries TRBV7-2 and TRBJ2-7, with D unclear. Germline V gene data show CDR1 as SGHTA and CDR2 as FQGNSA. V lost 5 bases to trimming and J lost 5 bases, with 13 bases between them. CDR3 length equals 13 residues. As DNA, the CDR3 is TGTGCCAGCAGCCTTCTCCTTGATCACGAGCAGTACTTC. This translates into CASSLLLDHEQYF.

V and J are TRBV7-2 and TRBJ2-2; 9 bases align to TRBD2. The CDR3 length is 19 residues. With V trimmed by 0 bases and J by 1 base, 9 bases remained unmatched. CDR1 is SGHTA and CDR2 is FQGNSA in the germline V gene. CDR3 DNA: TGTGCCAGCAGCTTAGCGTTATTAGCGGGGGTCAAGAACACCGGGGAGCTGTTTTTT. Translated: CASSLALLAGVKNTGELFF.

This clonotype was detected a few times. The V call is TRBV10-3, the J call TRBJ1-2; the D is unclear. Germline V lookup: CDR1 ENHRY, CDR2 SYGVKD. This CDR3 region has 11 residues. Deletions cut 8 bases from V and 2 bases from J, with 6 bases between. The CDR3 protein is CAIALNYGYTF. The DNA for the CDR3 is TGTGCCATCGCGCTGAACTATGGCTACACCTTC.

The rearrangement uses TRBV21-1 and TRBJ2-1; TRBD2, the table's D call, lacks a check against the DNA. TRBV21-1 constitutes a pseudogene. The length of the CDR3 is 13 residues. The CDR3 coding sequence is TGTGCCAGCAGCATGCGGGCTTACAATGAGCAGTTCTTC. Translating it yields CASSMRAYNEQFF.

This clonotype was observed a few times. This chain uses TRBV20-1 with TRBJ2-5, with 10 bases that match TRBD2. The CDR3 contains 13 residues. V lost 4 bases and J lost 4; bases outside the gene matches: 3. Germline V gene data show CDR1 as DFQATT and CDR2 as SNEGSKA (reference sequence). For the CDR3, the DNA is TGCAGTGCTATCCTAGCGGGGGTAGAGACCCAGTACTTC. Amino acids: CSAILAGVETQYF.

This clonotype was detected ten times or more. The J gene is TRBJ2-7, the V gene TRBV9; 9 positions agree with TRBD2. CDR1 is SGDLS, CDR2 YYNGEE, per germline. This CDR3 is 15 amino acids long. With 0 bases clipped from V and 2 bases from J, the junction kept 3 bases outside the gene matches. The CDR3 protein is CASSVGLAETYEQYF. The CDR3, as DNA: TGTGCCAGCAGCGTAGGACTAGCGGAGACCTACGAGCAGTACTTC.

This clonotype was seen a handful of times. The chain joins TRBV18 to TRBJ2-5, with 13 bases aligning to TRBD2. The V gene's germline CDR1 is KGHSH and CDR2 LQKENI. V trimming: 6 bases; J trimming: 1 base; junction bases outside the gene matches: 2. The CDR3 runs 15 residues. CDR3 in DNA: TGTGCCAGCTCGGGACTAGCGGGGATCCAAGAGACCCAGTACTTC. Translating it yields CASSGLAGIQETQYF.

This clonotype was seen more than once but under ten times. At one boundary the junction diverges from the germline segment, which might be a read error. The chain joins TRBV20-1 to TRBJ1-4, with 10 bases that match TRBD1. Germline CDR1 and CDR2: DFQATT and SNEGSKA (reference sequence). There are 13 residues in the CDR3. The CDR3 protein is CSAGDRGREKLFF. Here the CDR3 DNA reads TGCAGTGCTGGAGACAGGGGGCGTGAAAAACTGTTTTTT.

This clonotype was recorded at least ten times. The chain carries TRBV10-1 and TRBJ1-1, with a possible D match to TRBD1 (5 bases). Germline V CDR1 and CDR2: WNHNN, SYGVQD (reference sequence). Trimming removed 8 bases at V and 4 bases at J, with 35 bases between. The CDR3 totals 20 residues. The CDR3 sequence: CASSYFEKGPWAPLGTEAFF. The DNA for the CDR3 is TGCGCCAGCTCATACTTCGAAAAGGGACCCTGGGCCCCCTTGGGCACTGAAGCTTTCTTT.

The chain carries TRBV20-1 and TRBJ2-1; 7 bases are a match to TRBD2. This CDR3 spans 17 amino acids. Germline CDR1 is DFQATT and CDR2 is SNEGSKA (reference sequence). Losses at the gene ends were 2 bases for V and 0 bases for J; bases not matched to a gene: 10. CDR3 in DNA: TGCAGTGCTAGAAGACTGGGGAGGGCGAGCTCCTACAATGAGCAGTTCTTC. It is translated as CSARRLGRASSYNEQFF.

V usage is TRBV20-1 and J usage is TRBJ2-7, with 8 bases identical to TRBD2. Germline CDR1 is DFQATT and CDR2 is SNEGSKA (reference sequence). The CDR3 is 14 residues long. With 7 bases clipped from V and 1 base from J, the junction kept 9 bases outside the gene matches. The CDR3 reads CSVERELYSYEQYF. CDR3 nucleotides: TGCAGTGTAGAGCGGGAGCTCTATTCCTACGAGCAGTACTTC.

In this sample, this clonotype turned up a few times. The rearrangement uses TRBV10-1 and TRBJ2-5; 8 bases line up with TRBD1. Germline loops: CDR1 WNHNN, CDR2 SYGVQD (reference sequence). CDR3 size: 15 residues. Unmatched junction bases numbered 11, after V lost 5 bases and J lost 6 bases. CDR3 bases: TGCGCCAGCAGTTCGGACAGGGTTGGGAAAAAGACCCAGTACTTC. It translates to CASSSDRVGKKTQYF.

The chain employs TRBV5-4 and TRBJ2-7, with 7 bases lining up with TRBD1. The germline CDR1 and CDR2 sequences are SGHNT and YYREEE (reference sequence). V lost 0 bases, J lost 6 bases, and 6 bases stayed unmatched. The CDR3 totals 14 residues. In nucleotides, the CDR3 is TGTGCCAGCAGCTTGGAATGGACAGGTAGCGAGCAGTACTTC. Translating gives CASSLEWTGSEQYF.

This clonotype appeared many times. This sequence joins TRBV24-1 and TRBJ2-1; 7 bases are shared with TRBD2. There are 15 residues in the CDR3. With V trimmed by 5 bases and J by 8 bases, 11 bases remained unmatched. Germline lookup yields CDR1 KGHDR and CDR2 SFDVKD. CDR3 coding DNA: TGTGCCACCAGTGTTAATACGGGAGGATTCGATGAGCAGTTCTTC. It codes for CATSVNTGGFDEQFF.

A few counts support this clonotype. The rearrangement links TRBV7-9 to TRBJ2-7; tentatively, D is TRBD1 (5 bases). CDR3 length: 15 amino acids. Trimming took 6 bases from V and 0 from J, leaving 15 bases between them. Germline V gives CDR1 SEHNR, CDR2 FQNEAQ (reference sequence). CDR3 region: CASSYPGPSSYEQYF. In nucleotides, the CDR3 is TGTGCCAGCAGTTATCCAGGGCCCTCCTCCTACGAGCAGTACTTC.

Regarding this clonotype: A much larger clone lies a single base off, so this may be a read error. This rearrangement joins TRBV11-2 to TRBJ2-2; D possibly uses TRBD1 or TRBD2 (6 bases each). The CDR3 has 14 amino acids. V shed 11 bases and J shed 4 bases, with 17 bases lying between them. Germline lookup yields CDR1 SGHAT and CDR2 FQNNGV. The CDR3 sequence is CAAGDSQSTGELFF. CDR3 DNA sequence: TGTGCCGCAGGGGACTCCCAATCCACCGGGGAGCTGTTTTTT. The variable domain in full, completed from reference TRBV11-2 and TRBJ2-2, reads EAGVAQSPRYKIIEKRQSVAFWCNPISGHATLYWYQQILGQGPKLLIQFQNNGVVDDSQLPKDRFSAERLKGVDSTLKIQPAKLEDSAVYLCAAGDSQSTGELFFGEGSRLTVL.

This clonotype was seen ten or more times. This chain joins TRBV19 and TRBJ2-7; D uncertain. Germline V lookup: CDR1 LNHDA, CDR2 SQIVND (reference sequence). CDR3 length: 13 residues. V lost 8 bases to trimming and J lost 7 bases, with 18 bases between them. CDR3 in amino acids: CASSPLARGEQYF. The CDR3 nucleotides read TGTGCCAGTTCCCCCCTCGCCCGTGGGGAGCAGTACTTC.

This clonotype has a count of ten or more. The CDR3 loop is CASSPEGRNTGELFF. CDR3 coding DNA: TGTGCCAGCAGCCCAGAGGGGAGAAACACCGGGGAGCTGTTTTTT. The rearrangement uses TRBV7-9 and TRBJ2-2; the D gene could be TRBD1 or TRBD2 (5 bases each). V was cut by 5 bases and J by 2 bases, with 12 bases left in between. The germline V gene has CDR1 SEHNR and CDR2 FQNEAQ (reference sequence). The CDR3 sequence is 15 residues long.

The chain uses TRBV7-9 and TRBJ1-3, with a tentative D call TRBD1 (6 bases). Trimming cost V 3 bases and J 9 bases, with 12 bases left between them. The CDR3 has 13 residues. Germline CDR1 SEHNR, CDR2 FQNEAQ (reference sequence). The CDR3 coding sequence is TGTGCCAGCAGCTTTTCGGAGGACAGCACCATATATTTT. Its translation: CASSFSEDSTIYF. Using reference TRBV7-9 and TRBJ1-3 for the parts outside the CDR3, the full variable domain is DTGVSQNPRHKITKRGQNVTFRCDPISEHNRLYWYRQTLGQGPEFLTYFQNEAQLEKSRLLSDRFSAERPKGSFSTLEIQRTEQGDSAMYLCASSFSEDSTIYFGEGSWLTVV.

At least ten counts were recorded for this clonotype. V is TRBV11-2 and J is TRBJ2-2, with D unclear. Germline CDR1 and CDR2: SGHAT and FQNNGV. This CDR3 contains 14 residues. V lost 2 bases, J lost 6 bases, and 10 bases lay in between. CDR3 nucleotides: TGTGCCAGCAGCTTAATCACATGGTCCGGGGAGCTGTTTTTT. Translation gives CASSLITWSGELFF.